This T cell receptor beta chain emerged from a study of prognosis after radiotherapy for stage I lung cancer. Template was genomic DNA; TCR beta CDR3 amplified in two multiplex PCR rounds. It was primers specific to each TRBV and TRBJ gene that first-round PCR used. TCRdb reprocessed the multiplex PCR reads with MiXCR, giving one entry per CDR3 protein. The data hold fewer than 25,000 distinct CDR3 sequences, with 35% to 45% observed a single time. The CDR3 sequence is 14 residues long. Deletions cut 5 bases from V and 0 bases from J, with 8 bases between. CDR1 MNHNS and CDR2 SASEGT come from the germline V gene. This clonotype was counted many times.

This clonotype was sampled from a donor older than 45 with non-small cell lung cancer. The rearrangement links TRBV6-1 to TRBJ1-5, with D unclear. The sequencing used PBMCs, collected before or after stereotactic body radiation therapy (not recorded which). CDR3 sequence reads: CASSKDGSNQPQHF. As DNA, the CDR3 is TGTGCCAGCAGTAAGGACGGTAGCAATCAGCCCCAGCATTTT.